The next 18 T cell receptor beta chains were all read from a single sample in a study of regulatory T cells in long-lasting Graves disease. The TCR beta library used iRepertoire HTBI primers with Arm-PCR amplification of CDR3. TCRdb re-derived calls from the multiplex PCR reads in MiXCR, one entry per CDR3 protein. Among a few hundred thousand distinct CDR3 sequences listed, around a sixth were seen once. Time point defined: newly diagnosed GD, antithyroid drugs for less than 3 months. The TCR library was prepared using RNA isolated from PBMCs. These data also featured in a second study, about T cells in Graves' hyperthyroidism and ophthalmopathy.

The sequencing here drew on peripheral blood mononuclear cells (PBMCs), taken at new diagnosis, from a patient treated with antithyroid drugs. The receptor set was obtained from a young woman with Graves disease.

The chain links TRBV5-1 to TRBJ1-5; tentative D call: TRBD1 (5 bases). The germline V and J ends were trimmed by 6 bases and 5 bases, with 12 bases remaining between them. Germline V gives CDR1 SGHRS, CDR2 YFSETQ. The CDR3 totals 13 residues. CDR3 in DNA: TGCGCCAGCAATCGAGACAGAGATCAGCCCCAGCATTTT. Translation: CASNRDRDQPQHF.

There are a few counts of this clonotype. The DNA of the CDR3 is TGTGCCAGCAGCCAAGCCCGGAGCTCCTACAATGAGCAGTTCTTC. This codes for CASSQARSSYNEQFF. The rearrangement uses TRBV3-1 and TRBJ2-1; D unresolved. Trimming shortened V by 1 base and J by 0 bases, and 7 bases separated the two germline ends. Germline values: CDR1 LGHDT, CDR2 YNNKEL (reference sequence). The CDR3 consists of 15 residues.

This clonotype came up a few times. The V and J genes are TRBV10-1 and TRBJ2-7; 9 bases fit TRBD1. The CDR3 sequence is 14 residues long. Germline V lookup: CDR1 WNHNN, CDR2 SYGVQD (reference sequence). The trim removed 3 bases at V and 6 bases at J, leaving 6 bases unmatched. CDR3 nucleotide sequence: TGCGCCAGCAGTGAAGGGACAGGGTCGGTCGAGCAGTACTTC. It specifies CASSEGTGSVEQYF.

The table lists this clonotype with many counts. The chain employs TRBV9 and TRBJ2-7; D perhaps matches TRBD1 (7 bases). The ends were cut back, 5 bases at V and 0 bases at J, with 18 bases in the middle. CDR3 length equals 16 residues. Germline values: CDR1 SGDLS, CDR2 YYNGEE. This chain's CDR3 is CASSSRGDGNSYEQYF. CDR3 DNA sequence: TGTGCCAGCAGTTCCAGGGGGGACGGGAACTCCTACGAGCAGTACTTC.

The table lists this clonotype with a count of one. A much larger clonotype is one base distant, so this may be a read error. V gene TRBV7-9 combines with J gene TRBJ2-1; D gene unclear. CDR1 is SEHNR and CDR2 is FQNEAQ in the germline V gene (reference sequence). CDR3 length: 15 amino acids. V was cut by 8 bases and J by 10 bases, with 24 bases left in between. The CDR3 coding sequence is TGTGCCAGCGCTCCCCCGAGTTCAGGCACCTACGAGCAGTTCTTC. Its translation: CASAPPSSGTYEQFF.

This clonotype was seen a few times. This chain joins TRBV5-5 and TRBJ2-5; D may be TRBD2 (5 bases). The ends were cut back, 4 bases at V and 1 base at J, with 14 bases in the middle. The CDR3 spans 15 residues. CDR1 is SGHKS and CDR2 is YYEKEE in the germline V gene (reference sequence). The CDR3 is CASSLGVPSQETQYF. DNA of the CDR3: TGTGCCAGCAGCCTGGGAGTTCCAAGCCAAGAGACCCAGTACTTC.

The chain uses TRBV10-1 and TRBJ2-3; 15 bases are a match to TRBD2. CDR1 is WNHNN, CDR2 SYGVQD, per germline (reference sequence). The CDR3 has 15 residues. With V trimmed by 8 bases and J by 5 bases, 5 bases remained unmatched. CDR3 protein: CASCGLAGGKDTQYF. The DNA for the CDR3 is TGCGCCAGCTGCGGACTAGCGGGGGGGAAAGATACGCAGTATTTT.

This clonotype was observed at least ten times. V is TRBV2 and J is TRBJ2-7, with 7 bases lining up with TRBD1. Germline CDR1 SNHLY, CDR2 FYNNEI. J lost 5 bases, V lost 6 bases, and 10 bases had no gene match. This CDR3 contains 14 residues. The chain's CDR3 is CASRVNRGSDEQYF. CDR3 DNA sequence: TGTGCCAGCAGAGTCAACAGGGGTAGCGACGAGCAGTACTTC.

This clonotype occurred many times. The chain is built from TRBV12-3 or TRBV12-4 and TRBJ2-2, with TRBD1 matching over 7 bases. This CDR3 spans 15 amino acids. J lost 3 bases, V lost 6 bases, and 7 bases had no gene match. This chain's CDR3 is CASRGWTGDTGELFF. The CDR3 bases are TGTGCCAGCAGAGGATGGACAGGCGACACCGGGGAGCTGTTTTTT.

This clonotype was picked up a small number of times. This could be a read error, since a much larger clone is one nucleotide away. The rearrangement joins TRBV10-1 to TRBJ1-1, with D possibly TRBD1 on 5 matching bases. CDR3 length equals 13 residues. Germline CDR1 reads WNHNN; CDR2 reads SYGVQD (reference sequence). The CDR3 loop is CASRSTMDTEASF. CDR3 in DNA: TGCGCCAGCAGGTCAACGATGGACACTGAAGCTTCCTTT.

Remarks on this clonotype: A much larger clone is a single base away; this may be a read error. V usage is TRBV13 and J usage is TRBJ1-2, with 8 positions matching TRBD1. The CDR3 length is 14 residues. The germline CDR1 and CDR2 sequences are PRHDT and FYEKMQ (reference sequence). CDR3 in DNA: TGTACCAGCAGCTTTTCGGGACAGGCATATGGCTACACCTTC. As protein: CTSSFSGQAYGYTF.

The table lists this clonotype with a few counts. This may arise from a read error, as a much more abundant clone is one base away. J is TRBJ1-1 and V is TRBV6-2 or TRBV6-3; D may be TRBD1 (5 bases). Germline CDR1 reads MNHEY; CDR2 reads SVGEGT. The CDR3 totals 13 residues. The CDR3 loop is CATYRPRNTGAFF. DNA of the CDR3: TGTGCCACTTACAGGCCCCGGAACACTGGAGCTTTCTTT.

This clonotype has at least ten counts. J is TRBJ2-3 and V is TRBV5-1, with D possibly matching TRBD2 (5 bases). The CDR3 contains 14 residues. CDR1 and CDR2 from the germline V gene are SGHRS and YFSETQ. V lost 0 bases to trimming and J lost 2 bases, with 7 bases between them. CDR3 sequence reads: CASSLERATDTQYF. The CDR3, as DNA: TGCGCCAGCAGCTTGGAGAGGGCCACAGATACGCAGTATTTT.

This clonotype was counted ten times or more. The chain links TRBV29-1 to TRBJ2-1; the D is unclear. The ends were cut back, 4 bases at V and 0 bases at J, with 13 bases in the middle. The germline V gene has CDR1 SQVTM and CDR2 ANQGSEA. This CDR3 contains 15 residues. The CDR3, as DNA: TGCAGCGTTGTCGATGTGTACAGCTCCTACAATGAGCAGTTCTTC. Translated, it gives CSVVDVYSSYNEQFF.

Turning to this clonotype: The junction departs from germline at one end; a sequencing error may be responsible. The genes are TRBV9 and TRBJ2-2; D gene ambiguous. Germline lookup yields CDR1 SGDLS and CDR2 YYNGEE. CDR3 length equals 13 residues. Here the CDR3 reads CANSANSAGELFF. In DNA, the CDR3 is TGTGCCAACAGCGCTAACTCGGCCGGGGAGCTGTTTTTT.

This clonotype was recorded at least ten times. This chain's CDR3 is CASSRDGTYEQYF. CDR3 sequence (DNA): TGTGCCAGCAGCCGGGACGGGACCTACGAGCAGTACTTC. The chain carries TRBV7-9 and TRBJ2-7; D is perhaps TRBD1 or TRBD2 (5 bases each). Per the germline V gene, CDR1 is SEHNR and CDR2 is FQNEAQ (reference sequence). This CDR3 contains 13 residues. V gave up 5 bases and J gave up 2 bases, with 10 bases separating them.

This clonotype appeared many times. J is TRBJ2-3 and V is TRBV10-3, with D unclear. The V end lost 2 bases, the J end lost 4 bases, and 7 bases lay between the germline ends. Germline-derived CDR1 and CDR2 are ENHRY and SYGVKD. The CDR3 spans 13 residues. This chain's CDR3 is CAISETEPDTQYF. CDR3 sequence (DNA): TGTGCCATCAGTGAGACAGAGCCAGATACGCAGTATTTT.

V gene TRBV5-5 combines with J gene TRBJ1-1, with 8 positions matching TRBD1. Trimming removed 4 bases from V and 0 bases from J; junction bases left unmatched: 5. Germline V gene sequence: CDR1 SGHKS, CDR2 YYEKEE (reference sequence). The CDR3 covers 15 residues. The CDR3 sequence is CASSPRDRLNTEAFF. The CDR3 bases are TGTGCCAGCAGCCCAAGGGACAGGTTGAACACTGAAGCTTTCTTT. Drawing the rest from reference TRBV5-5 and TRBJ1-1, the complete variable domain is DAGVTQSPTHLIKTRGQQVTLRCSPISGHKSVSWYQQVLGQGPQFIFQYYEKEERGRGNFPDRFSARQFPNYSSELNVNALLLGDSALYLCASSPRDRLNTEAFFGQGTRLTVV.